The present TCR beta chain was sequenced within a study of Ad26.COV2.S vaccination and SARS-CoV-2 variants. At the level of the study: Donor joined the COV1001 Ad26.COV2.S trial arm. The authors gave Ad26.COV2.S intramuscularly, either once or twice 56 days apart. The study, taken as a whole, reports: It was found that vaccine and placebo recipients had similar non-spike TCR breadth.

The germline V gene has CDR1 SGHVS and CDR2 FQNEAQ. This CDR3 contains 16 residues. Trimming removed 1 base at V and 7 bases at J, with 17 bases between. This clone was seen once. Its antigen is still unknown. Repertoires were generated with immunoSEQ multiplex PCR, while TCRdb's copy carries only in-frame clones and drops some. The table lists more than 300,000 clones, about 86% of them singletons. Treatment given: 19 received Ad26.COV2.S at low or high dose, single or two shots; about 5 received placebo; per-sample allocation not given. Repertoires come from day 63 after the first vaccine or placebo injection. A Boston adult aged 18-55 years was the donor.

The chain is built from TRBV7-8 and TRBJ1-5, with a weak D call TRBD1 (6 bases). The sequencing here drew on peripheral blood, taken in a trial of Ad26.COV2.S vaccine versus placebo. The clonotype originates from a person between 18 and 65 years old who received the Ad26.COV2.S COVID-19 vaccine or a placebo. The CDR3 protein is CASSLGTKGGGQPQHF. The DNA of the CDR3 is TGTGCCAGCAGCTTAGGGACAAAGGGAGGGGGACAGCCCCAGCATTTT.